This T cell receptor beta chain was sequenced during a study of blood T cell repertoires in COVID-19. Profiling relied on immunoSEQ multiplex PCR, and the TCRdb table lists in-frame clones only, not all of them. The sample holds some 200,000 clones; about 76% are singletons and the top ten take about 8.9%. The CDR3 loop spans 16 amino acids. The V end lost 2 bases, the J end lost 5 bases, and 19 bases lay between the germline ends. The germline V gene has CDR1 SQVTM and CDR2 ANQGSEA. Sequencing input: PBMCs or T cells enriched from blood (not recorded which). This chain uses TRBV29-1 with TRBJ1-5; D might be TRBD1 (5 bases). The receptor comes from a woman aged 50 to 60 with acute COVID-19. Here the CDR3 reads CSVEPGKGNLDQPQHF. The CDR3 bases are TGCAGCGTTGAACCAGGGAAGGGTAACTTGGATCAGCCCCAGCATTTT.